The sample holds a few counts of the clone carrying this TCR beta chain. The antigen is unknown. These data belong to a study of cytomegalovirus exposure and HLA in healthy donors. General study results and limits: It emerged from a later analysis that several of the most significant clusters appeared to be linked to common viral pathogens. The authors considered a cluster of highly shared sequence variants likely to be a sequencing artifact. In a later analysis, an Asian-associated ancestry cluster reportedly showed fewer N-insertions than the approximately 610-donor mean. The study labeled around 160 TCR beta chains cytomegalovirus-associated.

This PCR relied on a set of 60 Vbeta primers and 13 Jbeta primers. Here immunoSEQ multiplex PCR was the method, and the copy in TCRdb shows in-frame clones only, minus some. Among some 190,000 clones listed, about 86% were seen once. The source is a man aged 35-49 years in good health and CMV-seropositive. The sample taken for sequencing was PBMCs.

The CDR3: CASSSGTGFGEKLFF. The CDR3 coding sequence is TGTGCCAGCAGTTCCGGGACAGGGTTTGGCGAAAAACTGTTTTTT. The V gene is TRBV5-6, the J gene TRBJ1-4; TRBD1 matches 9 bases. With 5 bases clipped from V and 8 bases from J, the junction kept 10 bases outside the gene matches. CDR1 SGHDT and CDR2 YYEEEE come from the germline V gene. The CDR3 loop spans 15 amino acids.